The rows below give T cell receptor beta chains drawn from one sample of a study of blood T cell repertoires in COVID-19. This table comes from immunoSEQ multiplex PCR, and its TCRdb copy is limited to in-frame clones, with some not included. This table has 220,000 or so clones, roughly 84% appearing once. The material sequenced was peripheral blood. All receptors come from a woman in her sixties or seventies who had recovered from COVID-19. CDR3s include the opening cysteine and the closing phenylalanine or tryptophan. D genes are given only for firm matches. Rows give clone size only sometimes, using once, few, many, or a class for an expanded clone.

d_call,j_call,clone_size,v_call,cdr3_aa,cdr3_nt
TRBD1,TRBJ1-2,.,TRBV5-1,CASSFLDRGYGYTF,TGCGCCAGCAGCTTTTTAGACAGGGGGTATGGCTACACCTTC
TRBD1,TRBJ1-1,.,TRBV5-1,CASSLGRTGANTEAFF,TGCGCCAGCAGCTTGGGCAGGACAGGCGCTAACACTGAAGCTTTCTTT
TRBD2,TRBJ2-3,few,TRBV5-1,CASSFSGGDSTDTQYF,TGCGCCAGCAGCTTTAGCGGGGGCGATAGCACAGATACGCAGTATTTT
.,TRBJ1-2,few,TRBV25-1,CASSEYRGYGYTF,TGTGCCAGCAGTGAATATAGAGGGTACGGCTACACCTTC
.,TRBJ2-1,.,TRBV5-6,CASSFFGDWDNEQFF,TGTGCCAGCAGTTTTTTCGGGGATTGGGACAATGAGCAGTTCTTC
TRBD2,TRBJ2-1,.,TRBV9,CASSVGLAGKNNEQFF,TGTGCCAGCAGCGTAGGTTTAGCGGGGAAGAACAATGAGCAGTTCTTC
.,TRBJ2-7,.,TRBV9,CASSGDGGGDEQYF,TGTGCCAGCAGCGGAGACGGAGGTGGCGACGAGCAGTACTTC
TRBD1,TRBJ1-1,.,TRBV19,CASSIGGFRGIEAFF,TGTGCCAGTAGTATAGGTGGATTCAGGGGGATTGAAGCTTTCTTT
.,TRBJ1-6,.,TRBV4-1,CASSRLADMAGSPLHF,TGCGCCAGCAGCCGTCTCGCGGATATGGCCGGGTCACCCCTCCACTTT
TRBD2,TRBJ2-3,.,TRBV4-3,CASSQSGGDTDTQYF,TGCGCCAGCAGCCAAAGCGGGGGGGACACAGATACGCAGTATTTT
.,TRBJ1-3,.,TRBV5-5,CASGEAGPLSSGNTIYF,TGTGCCAGCGGGGAGGCAGGCCCTCTTAGCTCTGGAAACACCATATATTTT
.,TRBJ1-4,.,TRBV3-1/TRBV3-2,CASSTLVATNEKLFF,TGTGCCAGCAGTACTTTAGTTGCAACTAATGAAAAACTGTTTTTT
TRBD2,TRBJ2-5,few,TRBV5-1,CASSLNPAGGEETQYF,TGCGCCAGCAGCTTGAACCCAGCGGGGGGGGAAGAGACCCAGTACTTC
TRBD1,TRBJ1-3,.,TRBV6-1,CASSGPYRGSSGNTIYF,TGTGCCAGCAGTGGTCCCTACAGGGGAAGCTCTGGAAACACCATATATTTT
.,TRBJ1-2,once,TRBV27,CASSRGYGGYTF,TGTGCCAGCAGTAGGGGGTATGGTGGCTACACCTTC
.,TRBJ2-5,once,TRBV30,CAWSWGRDKTQYF,TGTGCCTGGAGTTGGGGTAGGGACAAGACCCAGTACTTC
.,TRBJ1-5,.,TRBV7-2,CASSLGTLSNQPQHF,TGTGCCAGCAGCTTAGGGACACTGAGCAATCAGCCCCAGCATTTT
TRBD1,TRBJ1-3,once,TRBV18,CASSPSPRTGTSGNTIYF,TGTGCCAGCTCACCATCGCCCCGGACAGGGACGTCTGGAAACACCATATATTTT
TRBD1,TRBJ1-1,.,TRBV2,CASTGQGNTEAFF,TGTGCCAGCACTGGACAGGGGAACACTGAAGCTTTCTTT
TRBD2,TRBJ2-3,.,TRBV19,CASSIVKRGSTDTQYF,TGTGCCAGTAGTATAGTCAAGCGGGGCTCCACAGATACGCAGTATTTT
.,TRBJ1-2,once,TRBV18,CASSPQREGDYGYTF,TGTGCCAGCTCACCACAACGAGAGGGTGACTATGGCTACACCTTC
TRBD2,TRBJ2-7,.,TRBV7-2,CASSLGLASSYEQYF,TGTGCCAGCAGCCTCGGACTAGCGTCCTCCTACGAGCAGTACTTC
.,TRBJ2-3,.,TRBV11-3,CASSLTGTDTPYF,TGTGCCAGCAGCTTGACCGGAACAGATACGCCGTATTTT